The 17 T cell receptor beta chains given below trace back to one sample, sequenced in a study of OX40 agonist ivuxolimab in advanced cancers. Profiling relied on immunoSEQ multiplex PCR, and the TCRdb table lists in-frame clones only, not all of them. The sample has approximately 74,000 clones, around 90% seen once; the top ten hold 5.5% to 6%. The sequenced sample was CD4+ or CD8+ T cells sorted from blood, obtained in a trial of the OX40 agonist ivuxolimab. The receptors stem from an adult with an advanced solid tumor such as melanoma, head and neck, liver or kidney cancer.

This clone was recorded once. This sequence joins TRBV7-9 and TRBJ2-5, with D perhaps matching TRBD2 (5 bases). The V end was cut by 5 bases, the J end by 0 bases, with 10 bases between. From germline, CDR1 is SEHNR and CDR2 FQNEAQ (reference sequence). The CDR3 sequence is 14 residues long. CDR3 protein: CASSQRGNQETQYF. As DNA, the CDR3 is TGTGCCAGCAGCCAGAGAGGGAACCAAGAGACCCAGTACTTC.

This clone was recorded once. The chain couples TRBV14 to TRBJ2-1, with 7 bases identical to TRBD2. Germline V CDR1 and CDR2: SGHDN, FVKESK. The V gene end was trimmed by 4 bases and the J gene end by 8 bases; junction bases not matched to a gene: 11. This CDR3 comprises 15 residues. For the CDR3, the DNA is TGTGCCAGCAGCCGGACTAGTTTCGTCGTTGATGAGCAGTTCTTC. Translated, it gives CASSRTSFVVDEQFF. Full variable domain (outside the CDR3, taken from reference TRBV14 and TRBJ2-1): EAGVTQFPSHSVIEKGQTVTLRCDPISGHDNLYWYRRVMGKEIKFLLHFVKESKQDESGMPNNRFLAERTGGTYSTLKVQPAELEDSGVYFCASSRTSFVVDEQFFGPGTRLTVL.

This chain uses TRBV15 with TRBJ2-2; no clear D. Germline CDR1 and CDR2: LNHNV and YYDKDF (reference sequence). The V gene lost 6 bases and the J gene lost 3 bases, with 5 bases spanning the gap. The CDR3 is 12 residues long. The CDR3 reads CATSFYTGELFF. In nucleotides, the CDR3 is TGTGCCACCAGTTTTTACACCGGGGAGCTGTTTTTT.

V gene TRBV7-9 combines with J gene TRBJ2-3, with no clear D. Trimming shortened V by 7 bases and J by 5 bases, and 13 bases separated the two germline ends. The CDR3 covers 13 residues. The germline V gene encodes CDR1 SEHNR and CDR2 FQNEAQ (reference sequence). CDR3 protein: CASTILRGDTQYF. The DNA of the CDR3 is TGTGCCAGCACGATCTTAAGAGGAGATACGCAGTATTTT.

J is TRBJ2-1 and V is TRBV4-2; no clear D gene. Per germline, CDR1 LGHNA and CDR2 YNFKEQ. V lost 0 bases, J lost 9 bases, and 9 bases lay in between. The CDR3 is made up of 13 amino acids. Here the CDR3 reads CASSQDVSGEQFF. The CDR3 bases are TGTGCCAGCAGCCAAGATGTCTCAGGTGAGCAGTTCTTC.

The J gene is TRBJ2-7, the V gene TRBV15, with 7 positions matching TRBD2. Trimming cost V 4 bases and J 3 bases; bases outside gene matches: 6. The CDR3 loop spans 14 amino acids. Germline lookup yields CDR1 LNHNV and CDR2 YYDKDF (reference sequence). CDR3: CATSTRAGVYEQYF. DNA of the CDR3: TGTGCCACCAGCACACGTGCGGGGGTCTACGAGCAGTACTTC.

The V gene is TRBV7-9, the J gene TRBJ2-1, with TRBD2 matching over 11 bases. The V gene end was trimmed by 4 bases and the J gene end by 7 bases; junction bases not matched to a gene: 6. CDR1 is SEHNR and CDR2 is FQNEAQ in the germline V gene (reference sequence). This CDR3 spans 15 amino acids. CDR3 protein: CASSWETSGDNEQFF. Written as DNA, the CDR3 is TGTGCCAGCAGCTGGGAGACTAGCGGGGATAATGAGCAGTTCTTC. The whole variable domain, filled in from reference TRBV7-9 and TRBJ2-1, reads DTGVSQNPRHKITKRGQNVTFRCDPISEHNRLYWYRQTLGQGPEFLTYFQNEAQLEKSRLLSDRFSAERPKGSFSTLEIQRTEQGDSAMYLCASSWETSGDNEQFFGPGTRLTVL.

The J gene is TRBJ1-2, the V gene TRBV5-1; 8 nucleotides align to TRBD1. The V and J ends lost 3 bases and 5 bases, in that order; junction bases with no gene match: 6. The germline CDR1 and CDR2 sequences are SGHRS and YFSETQ. The CDR3 covers 14 residues. CDR3 sequence reads: CASSYGQGLYGYTF. In DNA, the CDR3 is TGCGCCAGCAGCTACGGACAGGGCCTGTATGGCTACACCTTC.

The CDR3 DNA reads as TGTGCCAGCAGCTCCACCCTGACAGGGGAAAGATTAAACTATGGCTACACCTTC. Translated: CASSSTLTGERLNYGYTF. The rearrangement uses TRBV5-6 and TRBJ1-2; 8 nucleotides line up with TRBD1. Germline V gives CDR1 SGHDT, CDR2 YYEEEE. The CDR3 extends over 18 amino acids. Trimming at V came to 3 bases and at J to 2 bases, leaving 15 bases not matched to a gene.

The chain combines TRBV4-3 with TRBJ2-2, with D unresolved. V shed 3 bases and J shed 6 bases, with 11 bases lying between them. In germline, CDR1 is LGHNA, CDR2 YSLEER. There are 14 residues in the CDR3. The CDR3 is CASSQATRAGELFF. Written as DNA, the CDR3 is TGCGCCAGCAGCCAGGCGACTCGGGCCGGGGAGCTGTTTTTT.

Here the CDR3 reads CASSLDSGTNTGELFF. CDR3 nucleotides: TGTGCCAGCAGCTTAGATTCGGGAACGAACACCGGGGAGCTGTTTTTT. The chain joins TRBV13 to TRBJ2-2; TRBD2 is a possible D gene (5 bases). V was shortened by 1 base and J by 0 bases, with 9 bases between the two germline ends. The CDR3 is made up of 16 amino acids. The germline V gene has CDR1 PRHDT and CDR2 FYEKMQ (reference sequence).

The V gene is TRBV6-6, the J gene TRBJ2-7; perhaps TRBD2 as D (6 bases). The CDR3 runs to 13 residues. Germline V CDR1 and CDR2: MNHNY, SVGAGI (reference sequence). V was clipped by 4 bases and J by 3 bases, with 10 bases between them. The CDR3: CASSLQTSYEQYF. In nucleotides, the CDR3 is TGTGCCAGCAGTTTGCAGACTAGCTACGAGCAGTACTTC.

The chain couples TRBV4-2 to TRBJ2-7, with D maybe TRBD1 (6 bases). The length of the CDR3 is 13 residues. V lost 0 bases to trimming and J lost 3 bases, with 6 bases between them. Germline CDR1 is LGHNA and CDR2 is YNFKEQ. DNA of the CDR3: TGTGCCAGCAGCCAAGAGACAGGCTACGAGCAGTACTTC. Translated: CASSQETGYEQYF.

The chain links TRBV19 to TRBJ1-1, with TRBD1 matching over 10 bases. J gave up 5 bases and V 10 bases, and 4 bases lay outside the gene matches. The CDR3 contains 12 residues. Germline CDR1 is LNHDA and CDR2 is SQIVND (reference sequence). CDR3 in amino acids: CATKGQGTEAFF. The CDR3 DNA sequence: TGTGCCACCAAGGGACAGGGGACTGAAGCTTTCTTT.

The V and J genes are TRBV29-1 and TRBJ2-7; 8 bases are a match to TRBD1. Germline trimming cut 6 bases from V and 2 bases from J; bases unmatched to any gene: 9. The CDR3 runs to 14 residues. CDR1 SQVTM and CDR2 ANQGSEA come from the germline V gene. This chain's CDR3 is CSVHGTGLTYEQYF. CDR3 DNA sequence: TGCAGCGTGCATGGGACAGGCCTAACCTACGAGCAGTACTTC.

The chain employs TRBV9 and TRBJ2-3; D may be TRBD1 or TRBD2 (5 bases each). Trimming took off 3 bases at V and 6 bases at J, with 11 bases between the two ends. The CDR3 runs 13 residues. Germline values: CDR1 SGDLS, CDR2 YYNGEE. CDR3 in DNA: TGTGCCAGCAGCGGGGGGTTCGGGGATACGCAGTATTTT. Its protein is CASSGGFGDTQYF.

This rearrangement joins TRBV7-2 to TRBJ1-2; 11 nucleotides match TRBD1. The J segment lost 3 bases and the V segment lost 6 bases, leaving 6 bases of the junction unmatched. Germline values: CDR1 SGHTA, CDR2 FQGNSA. The CDR3 sequence is 15 residues long. CDR3 in DNA: TGTGCCAGCAGACCTTGGACAGGGGGCGACTATGGCTACACCTTC. It translates to CASRPWTGGDYGYTF.